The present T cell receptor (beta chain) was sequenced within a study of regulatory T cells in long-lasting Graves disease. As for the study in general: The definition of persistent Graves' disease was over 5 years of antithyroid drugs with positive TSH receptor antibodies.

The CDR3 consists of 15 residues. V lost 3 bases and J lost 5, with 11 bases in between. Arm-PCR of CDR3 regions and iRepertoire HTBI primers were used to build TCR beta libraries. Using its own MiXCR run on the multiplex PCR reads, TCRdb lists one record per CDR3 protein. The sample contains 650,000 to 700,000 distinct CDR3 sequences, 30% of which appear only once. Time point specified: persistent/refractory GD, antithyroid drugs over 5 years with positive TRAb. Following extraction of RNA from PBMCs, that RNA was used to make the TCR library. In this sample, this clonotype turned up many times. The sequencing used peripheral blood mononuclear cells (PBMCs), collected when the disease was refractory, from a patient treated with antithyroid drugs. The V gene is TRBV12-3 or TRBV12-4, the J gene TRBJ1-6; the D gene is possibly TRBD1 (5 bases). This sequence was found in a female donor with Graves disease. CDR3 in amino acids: CASSFGGSNNSPLHF. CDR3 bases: TGTGCCAGCAGTTTCGGGGGGAGTAATAATTCACCCCTCCACTTT.